Listed below are T cell receptor beta chains from one sample, sequenced in a study of memory CD4+ T cells and cytomegalovirus serostatus. Profiling relied on immunoSEQ multiplex PCR, and the TCRdb table lists in-frame clones only, not all of them. The sample consists of 50,000 to 65,000 clones, roughly three quarters of them appearing once. The material sequenced was memory CD4+ T cells from blood. These receptors came from an adult in good health and CMV-seronegative. CDR3s include the opening cysteine and the closing phenylalanine or tryptophan. A D gene is named only where the DNA matches it firmly. Size is omitted from some rows. Given values are once, few, many or a class for expanded clones.

d_call j_call v_call clone_size cdr3_nt cdr3_aa
NA TRBJ2-5 TRBV6-4 NA TGTGCCAGCAGCCCTAGCTCCGGGGTATCCCAGTACTTC CASSPSSGVSQYF
NA TRBJ1-2 TRBV5-4 NA TGTGCCAGCAGCCACCGACGGGGGGAGGAATATGGCTACACCTTC CASSHRRGEEYGYTF
NA TRBJ1-3 TRBV18 NA TGTGCCAGCTCACCACCAGGTGCCGGACGTGCTGGAAACACCATATATTTT CASSPPGAGRAGNTIYF
NA TRBJ1-1 TRBV7-9 NA TGTGCCAGCAGCTTCGAGGACACTGAAGCTTTCTTT CASSFEDTEAFF
NA TRBJ1-3 TRBV5-1 NA TGCGCCAGCAGCTTGAAAGGAGCGATCCTCTCTGGAAACACCATATATTTT CASSLKGAILSGNTIYF
NA TRBJ2-3 TRBV20-1 NA TGCAGTGCCCAAGTCACAGATACGCAGTATTTT CSAQVTDTQYF
TRBD1 TRBJ1-1 TRBV29-1 NA TGCAGCGTTGAAAATTTCGGTGGACAGGGTGAAGCTTTCTTT CSVENFGGQGEAFF
NA TRBJ2-3 TRBV6-1 NA TGTGCCAGCAGTGAAGCAGGGCAGTACACAGATACGCAGTATTTT CASSEAGQYTDTQYF
NA TRBJ2-2 TRBV28 NA TGTGCCACCTGGGGAAGGCAGAACACCGGGGAGCTGTTTTTT CATWGRQNTGELFF
TRBD1 TRBJ2-7 TRBV5-1 NA TGCGCCAGCAGCTTACCTGGACAGGTCGTACAGCAGTACTTC CASSLPGQVVQQYF
NA TRBJ2-1 TRBV7-8 NA TGTGCCAGCAGCTTACGGGACATAGGTATCCAAAATGAGCAGTTCTTC CASSLRDIGIQNEQFF
TRBD1 TRBJ2-7 TRBV18 NA TGTGCCAGCTCACTTTCGACAGGGTCGTCCGAGCAGTACTTC CASSLSTGSSEQYF
NA TRBJ2-5 TRBV6-6 once TGTGCCAGCACCCCCCTTACGGGGGGCAAAGAGACCCAGTACTTC CASTPLTGGKETQYF
NA TRBJ2-7 TRBV6-5 NA TGTGCCAGCAGTTACGCGCACGTACAGGGCGGGTACGAGCAGTACTTC CASSYAHVQGGYEQYF
TRBD2 TRBJ2-7 TRBV15 NA TGTGCCACCAGCAGAGATTCGGCGGGAGGACGCGAGCAGTACTTC CATSRDSAGGREQYF
NA TRBJ1-6 TRBV4-2 NA TGTGCCAGCAGCCAAGATCCGCAGTCGGAAATAAGACCCCTCCACTTT CASSQDPQSEIRPLHF
TRBD2 TRBJ2-3 TRBV30 few TGTGCCTGGAGTGTATGGACTAGCGGGGACGGAGATACGCAGTATTTT CAWSVWTSGDGDTQYF
NA TRBJ2-5 TRBV14 NA TGTGCCAGCAGCCCCCTGAATGTGGGGTTCCAAGAGACCCAGTACTTC CASSPLNVGFQETQYF
NA TRBJ1-3 TRBV13 NA TGTGCCAGCAGCTCCAGCAGAGAGGGGGCTGGAAACACCATATATTTT CASSSSREGAGNTIYF
NA TRBJ1-1 TRBV28 NA TGTGCCAGCAGTTTGACGATGACTGAAGCTTTCTTT CASSLTMTEAFF
TRBD1 TRBJ2-1 TRBV29-1 once TGCAGCGTAACACAGGGGAGTGAGCAGTTCTTC CSVTQGSEQFF
NA TRBJ1-3 TRBV6-5 NA TGTGCCAGCAGCTCGGTGTTGAATTCTGGAAACACCATATATTTT CASSSVLNSGNTIYF
TRBD1 TRBJ1-2 TRBV7-2 NA TGTGCCAGCAGCCCGGACAGGAACTATGGCTACACCTTC CASSPDRNYGYTF
NA TRBJ1-2 TRBV10-2 NA TGCGCCAGCAAGTTCGGAGATAACTATGGCTACACCTTC CASKFGDNYGYTF
TRBD1 TRBJ2-7 TRBV19 NA TGTGCCAGTAGTAGGGGGACAGGGAACTCCTACGAGCAGTACTTC CASSRGTGNSYEQYF
NA TRBJ1-1 TRBV28 NA TGTGCCAGCACCAGAGGAGGGGCCGCGGGTCGGGCTGAAGCTTTCTTT CASTRGGAAGRAEAFF
TRBD2 TRBJ2-3 TRBV4-3 NA TGCGCCAGCAGCCAAGCCCACGCACTAGCGGCCGAGGGTTATACGCAGTATTTT CASSQAHALAAEGYTQYF
NA TRBJ1-5 TRBV7-2 NA TGTGCCAGCAGCCTCGGACAGTACAATCAGCCCCAGCATTTT CASSLGQYNQPQHF
TRBD2 TRBJ2-1 TRBV10-3 NA TGTGCCATCAGTGAGAGCCTGGCGGGAGGAATCAATGAGCAGTTCTTC CAISESLAGGINEQFF
NA TRBJ1-1 TRBV10-3 NA TGTGCCATCAGTAAAGGGATGCCCAACACTGAAGCTTTCTTT CAISKGMPNTEAFF
TRBD1 TRBJ2-3 TRBV6-1 NA TGTGCCACAGAACGGGACAGGGTCGCAGATACGCAGTATTTT CATERDRVADTQYF
NA TRBJ1-6 TRBV6-5 NA TGTGCCAGCAGCTTGGGCACAGGGAATTCACCCCTCCACTTT CASSLGTGNSPLHF
NA TRBJ1-1 TRBV13 NA TGTGCCAGCAGCTCTGGGGGGTTCTTCTCACAGGGAGCTTTCTTT CASSSGGFFSQGAFF
NA TRBJ2-7 TRBV19 NA TGTGCCAGTAGTCCCACCATGTCGGTCCACGAGCAGTACTTC CASSPTMSVHEQYF
TRBD1 TRBJ2-1 TRBV4-3 NA TGCGCCAGCAGCCAAGGATCGACAGGGGGATCTCATGAGCAGTTCTTC CASSQGSTGGSHEQFF
NA TRBJ1-1 TRBV5-1 NA TGCGCCAGCAGCTTTAGCCTTCCGGAAGAAAACACTGAAGCTTTCTTT CASSFSLPEENTEAFF
TRBD1 TRBJ2-4 TRBV19 NA TGTGCCAGCGCAAGACAGGGAAACATTCAGTACTTC CASARQGNIQYF
NA TRBJ2-1 TRBV9 NA TGTGCCAGCAGCGTAGTAGGCGGGGGCTTGGGCAATGAGCAGTTCTTC CASSVVGGGLGNEQFF
TRBD2 TRBJ2-3 TRBV2 few TGTGCCAGCAGTGCCTTGGGGGGGACTAGCCCTAGCACAGATACGCAGTATTTT CASSALGGTSPSTDTQYF
NA TRBJ1-1 TRBV6-5 medium-sized TGTGCCAGCAGTTACCGGCAGGGAACTGAAGCTTTCTTT CASSYRQGTEAFF
NA TRBJ1-2 TRBV28 few TGTGCCAGCAGGTCAGGGTCCCACTATGGCTACACCTTC CASRSGSHYGYTF
NA TRBJ2-1 TRBV19 NA TGTGCCAGTAGTATCCTTGCGACTAGATATGAGCAGTTCTTC CASSILATRYEQFF
NA TRBJ1-2 TRBV6-1 few TGTGCCAGCAGTGAGCTAGGCGGGGTCGGTAACTATGGCTACACCTTC CASSELGGVGNYGYTF
NA TRBJ2-7 TRBV6-1 few TGTGCCAGCAGTGTCAGAGCGGAGTCATATAGCTCCTACGAGCAGTACTTC CASSVRAESYSSYEQYF
TRBD1 TRBJ1-2 TRBV4-2 NA TGTGCCAGCAGCCAAGCGGACAGGGTATGGTGGGGCTACACCTTC CASSQADRVWWGYTF
NA TRBJ1-5 TRBV11-3 NA TGTGCCAGCGAGGGGGGGGGTAGCAATCAGCCCCAGCATTTT CASEGGGSNQPQHF
TRBD2 TRBJ2-2 TRBV28 NA TGTGCCAGCAGTTTCATCATGGGACTAGCGGGAGCGGCCGGGGAGCTGTTTTTT CASSFIMGLAGAAGELFF
NA TRBJ2-6 TRBV2 NA TGTGCCAGCAGTGAGGCCGCAAGGCTCTCTGGGGCCAACGTCCTGACTTTC CASSEAARLSGANVLTF
NA TRBJ2-5 TRBV28 NA TGTGCCAGCAGTTTATACAAGGAGGAGACCCAGTACTTC CASSLYKEETQYF
TRBD1 TRBJ2-1 TRBV15 NA TGTGCCACCAGCAGCGACAGGGGGCGAGGTGAGCAGTTCTTC CATSSDRGRGEQFF
TRBD1 TRBJ2-4 TRBV18 NA TGTGCCAGCTCACCCCGGGACAGAAGAGCCAAAAACATTCAGTACTTC CASSPRDRRAKNIQYF
TRBD1 TRBJ1-5 TRBV6-6 NA TGTGCCAGCGGCAGGACAGGAGATAATCAGCCCCAGCATTTT CASGRTGDNQPQHF
NA TRBJ2-3 TRBV28 once TGTGCCAGCAGTTTATGGGGGAGACACACAGATACGCAGTATTTT CASSLWGRHTDTQYF
NA TRBJ1-5 TRBV30 NA TGTGCCTGGAGTGTAGTCGGGGCCATTCAGCCCCAGCATTTT CAWSVVGAIQPQHF
NA TRBJ1-2 TRBV5-1 NA TGCGCCAGCAGCTTGACTGAGTATGGCTACACCTTC CASSLTEYGYTF